Shown below are 31 T cell receptor beta chains from a single sample sequenced in a study of blood T cells in healthy people across ages. Alongside a J-beta primer mix, a sample-barcoded 5' primer served in a second PCR lasting roughly 7 to 11 cycles. MiXCR was run by TCRdb on the 5' RACE reads, yielding one entry per CDR3 protein. The sample holds 650,000 to 1,000,000 distinct CDR3 sequences, roughly 34% seen once. The sequenced material came from blood. Receptors originate from a man between 18 and 35 years old in good health.

Ten or more counts support this clonotype. The J gene is TRBJ2-1, the V gene TRBV15; 11 bases match TRBD1. The V segment lost 6 bases and the J segment 5 bases; nucleotides outside the gene matches: 6. The CDR3 runs 15 residues. CDR1 and CDR2 from the germline V gene are LNHNV and YYDKDF (reference sequence). CDR3 protein: CATSGQGALDNEQFF. The CDR3, as DNA: TGTGCCACCAGTGGACAGGGGGCTCTGGACAATGAGCAGTTCTTC.

Ten or more counts support this clonotype. The CDR3 reads CASRGSGYTF. Written as DNA, the CDR3 is TGTGCCAGCAGGGGTAGTGGCTACACCTTC. The chain carries TRBV12-3 or TRBV12-4 and TRBJ1-2, with D hard to call. The germline V and J ends were trimmed by 6 bases and 7 bases, with 6 bases remaining between them. There are 10 residues in the CDR3.

This sequence joins TRBV6-6 and TRBJ2-1, with 12 bases that match TRBD2. J was trimmed by 7 bases and V by 5 bases; bases with no gene match: 6. Per the germline V gene, CDR1 is MNHNY and CDR2 is SVGAGI (reference sequence). The CDR3 is 15 residues long. The chain's CDR3 is CASSNLAGGFNEQFF. The CDR3 DNA reads as TGTGCCAGCAGTAACCTAGCGGGGGGGTTTAATGAGCAGTTCTTC.

This clonotype was seen repeatedly, ten times or more. This chain links TRBV4-1 with TRBJ1-3; D is uncertain. Per germline, CDR1 MGHRA and CDR2 YSYEKL. V lost 1 base, J lost 4 bases, and 5 bases lay in between. The CDR3 covers 13 residues. The CDR3 region has the DNA TGCGCCAGCAGCCAAGTGGCCGGAAACACCATATATTTT. Translated, it gives CASSQVAGNTIYF.

The table lists this clonotype with a few counts. This rearrangement joins TRBV6-5 to TRBJ2-5; 10 bases fit TRBD2. The CDR3 covers 17 residues. CDR1 and CDR2 (germline): MNHEY, SVGAGI. The trim removed 0 bases at V and 5 bases at J, leaving 9 bases unmatched. CDR3 DNA: TGTGCCAGCAGTTACTCTCGTCTAGCGGGGGCTAAGGAGACCCAGTACTTC. It is translated as CASSYSRLAGAKETQYF.

The chain couples TRBV18 to TRBJ2-5; 12 nucleotides match TRBD2. CDR3 size: 14 residues. J lost 11 bases, V lost 10 bases, and 14 bases had no gene match. Germline lookup yields CDR1 KGHSH and CDR2 LQKENI. The CDR3 loop is CATSGGALYNEQYF. The CDR3 region has the DNA TGTGCCACTAGCGGGGGGGCTCTCTACAATGAGCAGTACTTC.

This clonotype was picked up many times. V is TRBV12-3 or TRBV12-4 and J is TRBJ1-2; 7 nucleotides line up with TRBD1. There are 13 residues in the CDR3. V was clipped by 4 bases and J by 6 bases; unmatched bases: 5. In DNA, the CDR3 is TGTGCCAGCAGTTCCACAGGGGCCCATGGCTACACCTTC. This codes for CASSSTGAHGYTF.

In nucleotides, the CDR3 is TGCGCCAGCAGTCGGGGACTAGCGGGGGGGCTCTCCTACAATGAGCAGTTCTTC. Residues: CASSRGLAGGLSYNEQFF. J is TRBJ2-1 and V is TRBV4-1; 16 bases are a match to TRBD2. The CDR3 loop spans 18 amino acids. The germline CDR1 and CDR2 sequences are MGHRA and YSYEKL. Trimming removed 6 bases from V and 0 bases from J; junction bases left unmatched: 5.

This clonotype was observed once. The V call is TRBV3-1, the J call TRBJ1-1; 11 bases match TRBD1. The CDR3 extends over 17 amino acids. The V gene's germline CDR1 is LGHDT and CDR2 YNNKEL (reference sequence). V shed 2 bases, J shed 2 bases, and the junction held 7 bases outside the gene matches. CDR3 residues: CASSQLGTGGRNTEAFF. As DNA, the CDR3 is TGTGCCAGCAGCCAATTGGGGACAGGGGGTCGAAACACTGAAGCTTTCTTT. The full variable domain, with the rest looked up from reference TRBV3-1 and TRBJ1-1, is DTAVSQTPKYLVTQMGNDKSIKCEQNLGHDTMYWYKQDSKKFLKIMFSYNNKELIINETVPNRFSPKSPDKAHLNLHINSLELGDSAVYFCASSQLGTGGRNTEAFFGQGTRLTVV.

This chain joins TRBV4-3 and TRBJ2-7, with D unclear. CDR3 length: 15 amino acids. With 0 bases removed from V and 10 bases from J, the gap between germline ends came to 19 bases. The germline V gene has CDR1 LGHNA and CDR2 YSLEER. The DNA for the CDR3 is TGCGCCAGCAGCCAAGATGGATCGTTAACGGACGTTCAGTACTTC. This codes for CASSQDGSLTDVQYF.

The J gene is TRBJ2-6, the V gene TRBV5-6; 7 positions agree with TRBD1. The CDR3 covers 17 residues. Germline V gives CDR1 SGHDT, CDR2 YYEEEE. V gave up 4 bases and J gave up 0 bases; unmatched junction bases: 7. CDR3 region: CASSGDRPHSGANVLTF. The CDR3 DNA sequence: TGTGCCAGCAGCGGGGACAGACCCCACTCTGGGGCCAACGTCCTGACTTTC.

This chain uses TRBV15 with TRBJ2-7, with D possibly TRBD1 on 5 matching bases. Germline values: CDR1 LNHNV, CDR2 YYDKDF (reference sequence). The CDR3 consists of 15 residues. Trimming left V 8 bases short and J 0 bases short, with 17 bases between. DNA of the CDR3: TGTGCCACCCAAGGGGCGAAGATGAGCTCCTACGAGCAGTACTTC. Its protein is CATQGAKMSSYEQYF. The full variable domain, completed using reference TRBV15 and TRBJ2-7, is DAMVIQNPRYQVTQFGKPVTLSCSQTLNHNVMYWYQQKSSQAPKLLFHYYDKDFNNEADTPDNFQSRRPNTSFCFLDIRSPGLGDTAMYLCATQGAKMSSYEQYFGPGTRLTVT.

This rearrangement joins TRBV7-8 to TRBJ2-7, with 10 bases fitting TRBD2. The germline gives CDR1 SGHVS, CDR2 FQNEAQ. CDR3 length equals 16 residues. V trimming: 4 bases; J trimming: 4 bases; junction bases outside the gene matches: 10. The DNA for the CDR3 is TGTGCCAGCAGCTCCTCAAGGCTAGCGGGAGCTTACGAGCAGTACTTC. Protein: CASSSSRLAGAYEQYF.

The V and J genes are TRBV4-3 and TRBJ2-1, with 8 bases aligning to TRBD1. J was trimmed by 2 bases and V by 8 bases; bases with no gene match: 8. Per germline, CDR1 LGHNA and CDR2 YSLEER. The CDR3 loop spans 15 amino acids. CDR3 in amino acids: CASGTRTGTYNEQFF. The DNA of the CDR3 is TGCGCCAGCGGCACTCGGACAGGGACCTACAATGAGCAGTTCTTC.

This clonotype was seen a few times. This rearrangement joins TRBV4-3 to TRBJ1-4; D not resolved. CDR1 and CDR2 from the germline V gene are LGHNA and YSLEER. The V end lost 0 bases, the J end lost 14 bases, and 19 bases lay between the germline ends. The CDR3 runs to 15 residues. The CDR3 DNA sequence: TGCGCCAGCAGCCAAGATGGAAGGGCCCGGAATGGGCTGTTTTTT. Encoded protein: CASSQDGRARNGLFF.

This chain joins TRBV4-2 and TRBJ1-2, with 8 bases fitting TRBD1. The V gene's germline CDR1 is LGHNA and CDR2 YNFKEQ. The length of the CDR3 is 15 residues. Germline trimming cut 0 bases from V and 8 bases from J; bases unmatched to any gene: 8. For the CDR3, the DNA is TGTGCCAGCAGCCAAGAAGATCCAGGGGGCAAGGGCTACACCTTC. Protein: CASSQEDPGGKGYTF.

The V gene is TRBV20-1, the J gene TRBJ2-3, with D perhaps matching TRBD1 or TRBD2 (7 bases each). The CDR3 has 13 amino acids. Germline assignment: CDR1 DFQATT and CDR2 SNEGSKA (reference sequence). V lost 7 bases and J 3 bases, leaving 14 bases between the germline ends. This CDR3 is CSGGGQKTDTQYF. The CDR3 region has the DNA TGCAGTGGCGGGGGACAGAAAACAGATACGCAGTATTTT.

This chain uses TRBV7-2 with TRBJ1-1; D unresolved. Germline V gene sequence: CDR1 SGHTA, CDR2 FQGNSA. The CDR3 loop spans 14 amino acids. Trimming left V 5 bases short and J 2 bases short, with 12 bases between. This CDR3 reads CASSLPGSNTEAFF. The CDR3, as DNA: TGTGCCAGCAGCCTACCGGGCAGCAACACTGAAGCTTTCTTT.

This clonotype was observed a few times. The genes are TRBV7-9 and TRBJ2-7; TRBD1 or TRBD2 may be the D gene (6 bases each). V lost 2 bases, J lost 6 bases, and 11 bases lay in between. Looked up from germline, CDR1 is SEHNR and CDR2 is FQNEAQ (reference sequence). There are 13 residues in the CDR3. CDR3 residues: CASSLPGDCEQYF. In nucleotides, the CDR3 is TGTGCCAGCAGCTTACCAGGGGACTGCGAGCAGTACTTC.

This clonotype was picked up one time. The chain uses TRBV25-1 and TRBJ2-2, with TRBD1 matching 9 bases. The ends lost 6 bases at V and 7 bases at J; junction bases unmatched: 9. The CDR3 length is 15 residues. The germline V gene encodes CDR1 MGHDK and CDR2 SYGVNS. DNA for the CDR3: TGTGCCAGCAGGGACAGGGGAAACCAGGGCGGGGAGCTGTTTTTT. The encoded protein is CASRDRGNQGGELFF. The full variable domain, with the rest looked up from reference TRBV25-1 and TRBJ2-2, is EADIYQTPRYLVIGTGKKITLECSQTMGHDKMYWYQQDPGMELHLIHYSYGVNSTEKGDLSSESTVSRIRTEHFPLTLESARPSHTSQYLCASRDRGNQGGELFFGEGSRLTVL.

In this sample, this clonotype turned up many times. CDR3 nucleotide sequence: TGTGCCAGCAGCTCATGGACAGGGCGCTATGGCTACACCTTC. This encodes CASSSWTGRYGYTF. The chain employs TRBV14 and TRBJ1-2, with TRBD1 matching 8 bases. After removal of 5 bases from V and 4 bases from J, the junction contained 6 bases not matched to a gene. The length of the CDR3 is 14 residues. Germline-derived CDR1 and CDR2 are SGHDN and FVKESK.

This clonotype occurred a few times. The CDR3 is CSAVKGDSGSPLHF. CDR3 DNA sequence: TGCAGTGCGGTAAAGGGGGACTCGGGTTCACCCCTCCACTTT. The chain is built from TRBV20-1 and TRBJ1-6; tentative D call: TRBD1 (6 bases). Germline CDR1 reads DFQATT; CDR2 reads SNEGSKA (reference sequence). CDR3 length: 14 residues. V was shortened by 6 bases and J by 9 bases, with 18 bases between the two germline ends.

The table lists this clonotype with a few counts. This sequence joins TRBV10-3 and TRBJ1-5, with D unresolved. V dropped 0 bases and J dropped 7 bases, with 13 bases sitting between them. Germline CDR1 reads ENHRY; CDR2 reads SYGVKD. The CDR3 totals 15 residues. In DNA form, the CDR3 reads TGTGCCATCAGTGAGTCGACGGAGGGCGGCCAGCCCCAGCATTTT. This gives the protein CAISESTEGGQPQHF.

In this sample, this clonotype turned up a few times. This chain connects TRBV19 to TRBJ1-1; 11 bases map to TRBD1. V gave up 4 bases and J gave up 4 bases; unmatched junction bases: 2. The CDR3 length is 14 residues. The germline V gene has CDR1 LNHDA and CDR2 SQIVND (reference sequence). The CDR3 DNA sequence: TGTGCCAGTAGTACCGGGACAGGGGGCACTGAAGCTTTCTTT. This gives the protein CASSTGTGGTEAFF.

The chain links TRBV7-2 to TRBJ1-6, with D unclear. This CDR3 has 12 residues. Trimming took off 4 bases at V and 11 bases at J, with 9 bases between the two ends. Germline assignment: CDR1 SGHTA and CDR2 FQGNSA. The CDR3 reads CASSSLFAPLHF. The CDR3 DNA reads as TGTGCCAGCAGCTCCCTGTTCGCACCCCTCCACTTT.

This chain uses TRBV7-2 with TRBJ2-2, with D maybe TRBD1 (5 bases). V was cut by 5 bases and J by 4 bases, with 14 bases left in between. The CDR3 extends over 15 amino acids. CDR1 and CDR2 from the germline V gene are SGHTA and FQGNSA. As DNA, the CDR3 is TGTGCCAGCAGCGTTACGACAGCACGCACCGGGGAGCTGTTTTTT. Its translation is CASSVTTARTGELFF.

This clonotype was counted a single time. V usage is TRBV7-2 and J usage is TRBJ2-5; D remains ambiguous. Trimming removed 8 bases from V and 7 bases from J, with 20 bases in between. This CDR3 contains 14 residues. Germline CDR1 SGHTA, CDR2 FQGNSA. The DNA for the CDR3 is TGTGCCAGCCGCACATCCCAGAGAACGGGGACCCAGTACTTC. Its protein is CASRTSQRTGTQYF.

The rearrangement links TRBV29-1 to TRBJ2-6; TRBD1 matches at 12 bases. This CDR3 is 17 amino acids long. V lost 4 bases, J lost 1 base, and 5 bases stayed unmatched. Germline CDR1 SQVTM, CDR2 ANQGSEA. The CDR3 reads CSVVGTGGSSGANVLTF. The CDR3 DNA is TGCAGCGTTGTAGGGACAGGGGGCAGTTCTGGGGCCAACGTCCTGACTTTC.

This clonotype was seen a handful of times. This chain uses TRBV4-3 with TRBJ1-6; D gene uncertain. The germline gives CDR1 LGHNA, CDR2 YSLEER. CDR3 size: 17 residues. V gave up 0 bases and J gave up 9 bases, with 18 bases separating them. CDR3 residues: CASSQDLGREGGSPLHF. As DNA, the CDR3 is TGCGCCAGCAGCCAAGATCTCGGTCGGGAAGGAGGTTCACCCCTCCACTTT.

This clonotype was seen just once. The chain couples TRBV6-2 or TRBV6-3 to TRBJ2-5; 10 positions match TRBD1. The ends lost 4 bases at V and 5 bases at J; junction bases unmatched: 4. The CDR3 has 14 amino acids. CDR1 and CDR2 from the germline V gene are MNHEY and SVGEGT. CDR3 coding DNA: TGTGCCAGCAGTTCGACAGGGGGCAAGGAGACCCAGTACTTC. Its protein product is CASSSTGGKETQYF.

This clonotype was picked up a small number of times. V usage is TRBV6-1 and J usage is TRBJ2-4, with TRBD2 identical over 9 bases. The CDR3 spans 15 residues. Germline assignment: CDR1 MNHNS and CDR2 SASEGT. The V gene end was trimmed by 8 bases and the J gene end by 13 bases; junction bases not matched to a gene: 18. The CDR3 here is CASSWATSGTNEQYF. CDR3 sequence (DNA): TGTGCCAGCTCCTGGGCGACTAGCGGAACCAATGAGCAGTACTTC.